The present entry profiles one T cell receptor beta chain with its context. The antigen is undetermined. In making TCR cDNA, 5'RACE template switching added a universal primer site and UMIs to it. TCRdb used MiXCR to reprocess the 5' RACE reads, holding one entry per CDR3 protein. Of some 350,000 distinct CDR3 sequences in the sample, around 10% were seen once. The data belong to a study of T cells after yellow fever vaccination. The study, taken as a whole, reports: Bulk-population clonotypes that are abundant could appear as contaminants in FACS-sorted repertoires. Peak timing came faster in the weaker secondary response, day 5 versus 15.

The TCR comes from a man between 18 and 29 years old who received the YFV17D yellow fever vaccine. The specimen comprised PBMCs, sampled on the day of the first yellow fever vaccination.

CDR3 bases: TGCGCCAGCAGCCAAGAGTCGCGGGGCGGGGGGCCTTCTATCGGGGAGCTGTTTTTT. Its protein product is CASSQESRGGGPSIGELFF. The J gene is TRBJ2-2, the V gene TRBV4-3, with TRBD2 identical over 8 bases. This CDR3 has 19 amino acids. Germline values: CDR1 LGHNA, CDR2 YSLEER. Losses at the gene ends were 0 bases for V and 7 bases for J; bases not matched to a gene: 16.